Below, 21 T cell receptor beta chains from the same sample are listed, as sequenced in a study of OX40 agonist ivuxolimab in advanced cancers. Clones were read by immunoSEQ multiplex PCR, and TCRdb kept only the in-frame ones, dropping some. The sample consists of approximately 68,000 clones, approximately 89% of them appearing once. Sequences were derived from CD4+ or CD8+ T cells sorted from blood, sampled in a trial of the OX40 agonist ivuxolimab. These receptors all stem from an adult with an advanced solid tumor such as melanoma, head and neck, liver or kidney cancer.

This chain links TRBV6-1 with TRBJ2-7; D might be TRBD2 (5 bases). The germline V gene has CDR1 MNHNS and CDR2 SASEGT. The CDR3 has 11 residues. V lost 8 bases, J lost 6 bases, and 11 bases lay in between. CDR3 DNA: TGTGCCAGCGGGGAGATTAGCGAGCAGTACTTC. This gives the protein CASGEISEQYF.

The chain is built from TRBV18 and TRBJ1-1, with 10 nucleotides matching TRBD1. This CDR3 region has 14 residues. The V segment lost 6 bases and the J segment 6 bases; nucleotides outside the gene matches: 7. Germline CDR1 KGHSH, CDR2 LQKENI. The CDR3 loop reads CASSPGTGESEAFF. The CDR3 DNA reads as TGTGCCAGCTCTCCAGGGACAGGGGAGTCTGAAGCTTTCTTT.

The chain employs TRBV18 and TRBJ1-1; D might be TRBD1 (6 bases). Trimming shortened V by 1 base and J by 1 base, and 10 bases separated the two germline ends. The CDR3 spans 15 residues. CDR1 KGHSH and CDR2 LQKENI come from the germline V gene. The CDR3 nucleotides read TGTGCCAGCTCACCACGCGTGGGGGCGAACACTGAAGCTTTCTTT. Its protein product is CASSPRVGANTEAFF. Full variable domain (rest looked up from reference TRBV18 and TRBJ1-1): NAGVMQNPRHLVRRRGQEARLRCSPMKGHSHVYWYRQLPEEGLKFMVYLQKENIIDESGMPKERFSAEFPKEGPSILRIQQVVRGDSAAYFCASSPRVGANTEAFFGQGTRLTVV.

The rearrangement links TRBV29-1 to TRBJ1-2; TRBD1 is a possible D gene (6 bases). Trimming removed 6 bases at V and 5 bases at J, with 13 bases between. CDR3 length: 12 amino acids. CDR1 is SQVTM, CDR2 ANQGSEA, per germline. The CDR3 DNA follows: TGCAGCGTGGACAGTGGGGGTTATGGCTACACCTTC. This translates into CSVDSGGYGYTF.

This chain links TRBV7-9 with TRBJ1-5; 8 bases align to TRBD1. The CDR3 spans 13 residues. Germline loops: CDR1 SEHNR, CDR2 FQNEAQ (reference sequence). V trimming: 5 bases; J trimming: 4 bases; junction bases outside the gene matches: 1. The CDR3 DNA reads TGTGCCAGCAGCCGACAGGGGAATCAGCCCCAGCATTTT. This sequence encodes CASSRQGNQPQHF.

The CDR3 DNA reads as TGTGCCAGTAGTATAGATAAGGGAGAGAGGACTTTCTTT. It codes for CASSIDKGERTFF. The chain recombines TRBV19 with TRBJ1-1, with no clear D. Trimming took off 0 bases at V and 12 bases at J, with 14 bases between the two ends. CDR3 length equals 13 residues. The germline CDR1 and CDR2 sequences are LNHDA and SQIVND (reference sequence).

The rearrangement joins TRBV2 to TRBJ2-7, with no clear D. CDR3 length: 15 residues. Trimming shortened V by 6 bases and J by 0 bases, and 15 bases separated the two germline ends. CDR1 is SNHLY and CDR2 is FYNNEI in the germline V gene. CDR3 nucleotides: TGTGCCAGCAGGGATGTACAGCCGAGCTCCTACGAGCAGTACTTC. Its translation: CASRDVQPSSYEQYF. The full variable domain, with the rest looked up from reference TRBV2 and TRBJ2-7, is EPEVTQTPSHQVTQMGQEVILRCVPISNHLYFYWYRQILGQKVEFLVSFYNNEISEKSEIFDDQFSVERPDGSNFTLKIRSTKLEDSAMYFCASRDVQPSSYEQYFGPGTRLTVT.

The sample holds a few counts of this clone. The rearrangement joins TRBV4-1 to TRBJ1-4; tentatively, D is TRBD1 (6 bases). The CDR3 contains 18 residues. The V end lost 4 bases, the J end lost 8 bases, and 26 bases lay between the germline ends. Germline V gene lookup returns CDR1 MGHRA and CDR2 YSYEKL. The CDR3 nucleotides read TGCGCCAGCAGCCTCCCTGGGTCAGGGGCCCCGAATCGCGAAAAACTGTTTTTT. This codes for CASSLPGSGAPNREKLFF.

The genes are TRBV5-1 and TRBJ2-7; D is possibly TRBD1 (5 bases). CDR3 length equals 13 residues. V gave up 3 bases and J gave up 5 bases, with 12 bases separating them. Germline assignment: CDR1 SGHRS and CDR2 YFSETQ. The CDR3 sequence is CASSSTVSDEQYF. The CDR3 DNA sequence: TGCGCCAGCAGCTCGACAGTAAGCGACGAGCAGTACTTC.

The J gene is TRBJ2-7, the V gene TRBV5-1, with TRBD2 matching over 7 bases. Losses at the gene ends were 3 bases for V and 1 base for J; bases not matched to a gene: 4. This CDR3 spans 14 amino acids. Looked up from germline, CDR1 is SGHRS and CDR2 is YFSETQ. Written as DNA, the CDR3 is TGCGCCAGCAGCTACCGGGGAGGGTCCTACGAGCAGTACTTC. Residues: CASSYRGGSYEQYF.

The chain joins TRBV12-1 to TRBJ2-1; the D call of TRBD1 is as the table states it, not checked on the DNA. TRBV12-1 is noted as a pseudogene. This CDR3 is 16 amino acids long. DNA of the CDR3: TGTGCCAGCACCCCCGGAGTAAACAGGATTTTCGATGAGCAGTTCTTC. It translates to CASTPGVNRIFDEQFF.

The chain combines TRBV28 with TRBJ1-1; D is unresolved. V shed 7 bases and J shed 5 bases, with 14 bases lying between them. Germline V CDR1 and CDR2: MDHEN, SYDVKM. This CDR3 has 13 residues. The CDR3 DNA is TGTGCCAGCACTCCCGTGGCCGGGACTGAAGCTTTCTTT. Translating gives CASTPVAGTEAFF.

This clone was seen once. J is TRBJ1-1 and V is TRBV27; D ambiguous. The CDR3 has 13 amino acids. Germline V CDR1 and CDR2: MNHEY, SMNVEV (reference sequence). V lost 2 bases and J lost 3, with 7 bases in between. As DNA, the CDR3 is TGTGCCAGCAGTTTAAAGGTATACACTGAAGCTTTCTTT. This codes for CASSLKVYTEAFF.

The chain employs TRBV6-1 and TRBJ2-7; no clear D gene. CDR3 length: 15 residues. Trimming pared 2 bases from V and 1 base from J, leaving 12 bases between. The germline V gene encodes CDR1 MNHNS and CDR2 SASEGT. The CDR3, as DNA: TGTGCCAGCAGTGAAACGTACGGCAGTTCCTACGAGCAGTACTTC. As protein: CASSETYGSSYEQYF.

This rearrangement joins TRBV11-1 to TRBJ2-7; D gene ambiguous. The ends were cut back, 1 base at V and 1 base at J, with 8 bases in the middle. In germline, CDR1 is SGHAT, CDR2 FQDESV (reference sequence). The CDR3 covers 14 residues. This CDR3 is CASSLGGLSYEQYF. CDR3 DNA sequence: TGTGCCAGCAGCTTAGGGGGTCTTTCCTACGAGCAGTACTTC.

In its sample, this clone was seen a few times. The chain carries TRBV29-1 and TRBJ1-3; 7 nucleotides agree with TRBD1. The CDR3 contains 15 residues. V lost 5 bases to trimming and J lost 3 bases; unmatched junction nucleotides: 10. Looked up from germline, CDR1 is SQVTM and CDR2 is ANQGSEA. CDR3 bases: TGCAGCGTTCAAAAACAGGGGCTAGGTGGAAACACCATATATTTT. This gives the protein CSVQKQGLGGNTIYF.

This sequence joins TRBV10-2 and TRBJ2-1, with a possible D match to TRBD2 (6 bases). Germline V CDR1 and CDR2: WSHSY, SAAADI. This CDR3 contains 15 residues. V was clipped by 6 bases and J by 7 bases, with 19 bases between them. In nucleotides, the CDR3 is TGCGCCAGCAGCCAGGGACTCCAGCCCTTAAATGAGCAGTTCTTC. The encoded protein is CASSQGLQPLNEQFF.

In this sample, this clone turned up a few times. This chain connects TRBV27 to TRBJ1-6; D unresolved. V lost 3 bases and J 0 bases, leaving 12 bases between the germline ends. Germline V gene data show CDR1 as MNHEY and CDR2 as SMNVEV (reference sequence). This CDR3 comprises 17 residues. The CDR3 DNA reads TGTGCCAGCAGTTTCCACCCGGCGAGCTCCTATAATTCACCCCTCCACTTT. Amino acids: CASSFHPASSYNSPLHF.

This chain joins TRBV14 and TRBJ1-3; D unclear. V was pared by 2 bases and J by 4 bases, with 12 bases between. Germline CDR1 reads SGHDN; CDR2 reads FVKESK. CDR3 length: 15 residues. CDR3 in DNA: TGTGCCAGCAGCCAAAGGGCAGGAGTGGGAAACACCATATATTTT. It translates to CASSQRAGVGNTIYF. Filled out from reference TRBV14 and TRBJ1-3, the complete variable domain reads EAGVTQFPSHSVIEKGQTVTLRCDPISGHDNLYWYRRVMGKEIKFLLHFVKESKQDESGMPNNRFLAERTGGTYSTLKVQPAELEDSGVYFCASSQRAGVGNTIYFGEGSWLTVV.

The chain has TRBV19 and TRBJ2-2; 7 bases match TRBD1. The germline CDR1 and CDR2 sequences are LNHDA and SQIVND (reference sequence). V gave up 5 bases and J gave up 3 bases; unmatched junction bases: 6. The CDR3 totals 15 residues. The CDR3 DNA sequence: TGTGCCAGTAGTGCCGGGACAGCATACACCGGGGAGCTGTTTTTT. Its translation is CASSAGTAYTGELFF.

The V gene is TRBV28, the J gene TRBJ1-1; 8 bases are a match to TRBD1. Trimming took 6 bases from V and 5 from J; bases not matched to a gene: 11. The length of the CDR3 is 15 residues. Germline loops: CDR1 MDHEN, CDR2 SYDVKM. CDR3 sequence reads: CASRLRGRLSTEAFF. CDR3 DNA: TGTGCCAGCAGACTCAGGGGGCGCCTGAGTACTGAAGCTTTCTTT. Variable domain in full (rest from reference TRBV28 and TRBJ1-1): DVKVTQSSRYLVKRTGEKVFLECVQDMDHENMFWYRQDPGLGLRLIYFSYDVKMKEKGDIPEGYSVSREKKERFSLILESASTNQTSMYLCASRLRGRLSTEAFFGQGTRLTVV.